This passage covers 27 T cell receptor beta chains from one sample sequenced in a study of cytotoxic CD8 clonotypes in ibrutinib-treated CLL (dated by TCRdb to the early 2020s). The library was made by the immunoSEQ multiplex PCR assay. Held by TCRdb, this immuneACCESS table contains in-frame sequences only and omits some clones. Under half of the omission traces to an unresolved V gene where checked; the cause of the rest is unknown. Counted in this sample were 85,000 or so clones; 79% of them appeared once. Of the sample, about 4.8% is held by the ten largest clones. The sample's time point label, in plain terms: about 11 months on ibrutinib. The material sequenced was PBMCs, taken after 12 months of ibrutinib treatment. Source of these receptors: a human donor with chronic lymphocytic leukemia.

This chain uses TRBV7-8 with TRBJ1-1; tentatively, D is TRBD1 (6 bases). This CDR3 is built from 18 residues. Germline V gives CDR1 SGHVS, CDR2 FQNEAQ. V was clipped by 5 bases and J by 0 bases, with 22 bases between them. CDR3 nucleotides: TGTGCCAGCAGCCGGCGGGACAAATCGTTCAACATGAACACTGAAGCTTTCTTT. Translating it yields CASSRRDKSFNMNTEAFF.

DNA of the CDR3: TGTGCCAGCAGCTCCTCCTCCCCAGGTACTGAAGCTTTCTTT. It translates to CASSSSSPGTEAFF. The rearrangement uses TRBV9 and TRBJ1-1; D remains ambiguous. The V and J ends lost 4 bases and 5 bases respectively, with 15 bases between them. There are 14 residues in the CDR3. The V gene's germline CDR1 is SGDLS and CDR2 YYNGEE.

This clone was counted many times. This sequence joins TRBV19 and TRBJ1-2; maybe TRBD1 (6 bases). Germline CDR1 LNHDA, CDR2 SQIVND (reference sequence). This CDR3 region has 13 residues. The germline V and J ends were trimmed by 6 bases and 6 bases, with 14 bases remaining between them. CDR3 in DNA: TGTGCCAGTAGAAGGCCTGCAGGGGATGGCTACACCTTC. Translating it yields CASRRPAGDGYTF.

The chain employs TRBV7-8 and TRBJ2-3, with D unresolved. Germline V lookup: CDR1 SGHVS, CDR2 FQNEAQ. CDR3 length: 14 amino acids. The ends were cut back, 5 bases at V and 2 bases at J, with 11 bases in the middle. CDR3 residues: CASSPRPDTDTQYF. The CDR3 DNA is TGTGCCAGCAGCCCCAGACCGGACACAGATACGCAGTATTTT.

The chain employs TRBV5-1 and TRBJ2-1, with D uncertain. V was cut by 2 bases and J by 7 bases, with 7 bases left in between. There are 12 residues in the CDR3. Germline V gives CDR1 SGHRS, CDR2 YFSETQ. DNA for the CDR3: TGCGCCAGCAGCTTAGCCTTTAATGAGCAGTTCTTC. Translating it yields CASSLAFNEQFF.

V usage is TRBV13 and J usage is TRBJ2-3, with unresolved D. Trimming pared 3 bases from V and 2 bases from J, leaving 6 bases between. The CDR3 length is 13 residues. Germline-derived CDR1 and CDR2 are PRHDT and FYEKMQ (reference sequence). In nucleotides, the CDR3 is TGTGCCAGCAGCTTTAGCCCCACAGATACGCAGTATTTT. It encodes CASSFSPTDTQYF.

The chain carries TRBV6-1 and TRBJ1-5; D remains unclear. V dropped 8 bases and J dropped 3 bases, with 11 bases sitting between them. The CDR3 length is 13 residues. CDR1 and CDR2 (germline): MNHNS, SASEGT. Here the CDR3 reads CASRDNINQPQHF. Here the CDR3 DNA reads TGTGCCAGCCGAGATAATATCAATCAGCCCCAGCATTTT.

The CDR3 DNA reads TGCGCCAGCAGCACCAGGACTAGCGGGGGGCCAGAGACCCAGTACTTC. It specifies CASSTRTSGGPETQYF. The chain employs TRBV5-1 and TRBJ2-5; 14 nucleotides agree with TRBD2. The CDR3 spans 16 residues. Germline V gives CDR1 SGHRS, CDR2 YFSETQ. J lost 4 bases, V lost 4 bases, and 6 bases had no gene match.

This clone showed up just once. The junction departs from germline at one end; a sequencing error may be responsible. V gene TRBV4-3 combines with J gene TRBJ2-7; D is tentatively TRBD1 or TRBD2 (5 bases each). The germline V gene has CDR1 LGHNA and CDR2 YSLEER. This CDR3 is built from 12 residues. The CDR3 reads CASSRPGPQKDF. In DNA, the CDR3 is TGCGCCAGCAGCCGTCCGGGACCCCAAAAGGACTTC.

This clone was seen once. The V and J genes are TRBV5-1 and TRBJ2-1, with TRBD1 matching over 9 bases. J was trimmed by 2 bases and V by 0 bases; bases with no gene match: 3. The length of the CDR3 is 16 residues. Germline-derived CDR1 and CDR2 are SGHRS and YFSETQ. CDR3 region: CASSLGQGGAYNEQFF. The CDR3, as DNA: TGCGCCAGCAGCTTGGGACAGGGGGGCGCCTACAATGAGCAGTTCTTC.

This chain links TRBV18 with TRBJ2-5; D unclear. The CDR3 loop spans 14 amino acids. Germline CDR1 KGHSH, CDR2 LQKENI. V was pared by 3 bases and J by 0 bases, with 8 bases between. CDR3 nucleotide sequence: TGTGCCAGCTCACCGGTCCGGGACCAAGAGACCCAGTACTTC. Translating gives CASSPVRDQETQYF.

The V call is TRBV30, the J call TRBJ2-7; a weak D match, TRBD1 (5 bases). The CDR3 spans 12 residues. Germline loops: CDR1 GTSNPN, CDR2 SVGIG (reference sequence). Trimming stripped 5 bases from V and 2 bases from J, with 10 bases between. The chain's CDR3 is CAWAQGTYEQYF. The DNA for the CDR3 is TGTGCCTGGGCCCAGGGCACCTACGAGCAGTACTTC.

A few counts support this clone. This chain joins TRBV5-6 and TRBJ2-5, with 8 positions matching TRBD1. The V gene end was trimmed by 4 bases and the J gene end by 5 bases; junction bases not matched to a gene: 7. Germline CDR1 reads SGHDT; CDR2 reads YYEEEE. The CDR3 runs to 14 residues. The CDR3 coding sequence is TGTGCCAGCAGCCCCAGGGGGCCGGGGGAGACCCAGTACTTC. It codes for CASSPRGPGETQYF.

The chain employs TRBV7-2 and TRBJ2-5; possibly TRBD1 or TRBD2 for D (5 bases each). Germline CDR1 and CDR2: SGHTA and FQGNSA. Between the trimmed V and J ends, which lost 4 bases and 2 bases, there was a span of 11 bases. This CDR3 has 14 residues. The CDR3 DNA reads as TGTGCCAGCAGCTCCGGGACCCTGCAAGAGACCCAGTACTTC. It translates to CASSSGTLQETQYF.

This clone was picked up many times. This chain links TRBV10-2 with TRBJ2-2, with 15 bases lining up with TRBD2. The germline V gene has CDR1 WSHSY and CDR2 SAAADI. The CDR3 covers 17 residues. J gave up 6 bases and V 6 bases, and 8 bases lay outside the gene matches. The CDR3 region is CASSRTSGRALAGELFF. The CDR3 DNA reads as TGCGCCAGCAGCAGGACTAGCGGGAGGGCCTTGGCCGGGGAGCTGTTTTTT.

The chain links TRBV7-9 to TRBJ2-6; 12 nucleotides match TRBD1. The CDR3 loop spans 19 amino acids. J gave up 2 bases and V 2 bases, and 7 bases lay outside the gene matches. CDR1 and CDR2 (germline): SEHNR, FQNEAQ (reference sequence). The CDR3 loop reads CASSLFGTGGAAGANVLTF. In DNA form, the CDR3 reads TGTGCCAGCAGCTTATTTGGGACAGGGGGCGCGGCTGGGGCCAACGTCCTGACTTTC.

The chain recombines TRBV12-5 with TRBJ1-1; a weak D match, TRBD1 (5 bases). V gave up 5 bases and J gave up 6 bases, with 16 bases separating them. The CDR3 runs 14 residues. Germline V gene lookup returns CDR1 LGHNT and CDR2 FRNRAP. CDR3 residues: CASGLTPGRPEAFF. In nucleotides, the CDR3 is TGTGCTAGTGGTCTTACCCCGGGACGCCCTGAAGCTTTCTTT.

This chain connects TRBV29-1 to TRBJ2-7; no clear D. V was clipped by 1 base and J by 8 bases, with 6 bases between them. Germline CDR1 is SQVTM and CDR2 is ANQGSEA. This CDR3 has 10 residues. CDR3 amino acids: CSVEASQQYF. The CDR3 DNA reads TGCAGCGTTGAAGCCTCGCAGCAGTACTTC.

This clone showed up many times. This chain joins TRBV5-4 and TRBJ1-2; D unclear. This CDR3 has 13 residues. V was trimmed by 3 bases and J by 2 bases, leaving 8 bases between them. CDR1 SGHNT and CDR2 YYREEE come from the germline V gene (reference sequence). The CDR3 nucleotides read TGTGCCAGCAGCTCGGAGGGAAACTATGGCTACACCTTC. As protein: CASSSEGNYGYTF.

CDR3 DNA: TGTGCCAGCAGTTACTCGGGGGACAGATACAATGAGCAGTTCTTC. It encodes CASSYSGDRYNEQFF. The chain is built from TRBV6-5 and TRBJ2-1; 7 bases line up with TRBD1. This CDR3 contains 15 residues. Germline trimming cut 0 bases from V and 4 bases from J; bases unmatched to any gene: 3. Germline lookup yields CDR1 MNHEY and CDR2 SVGAGI.

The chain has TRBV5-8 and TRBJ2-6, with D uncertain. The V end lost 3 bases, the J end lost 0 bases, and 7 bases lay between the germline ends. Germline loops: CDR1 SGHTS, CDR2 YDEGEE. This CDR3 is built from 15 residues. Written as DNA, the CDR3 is TGTGCCAGCAGCTCCCGGGCCTCTGGGGCCAACGTCCTGACTTTC. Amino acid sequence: CASSSRASGANVLTF.

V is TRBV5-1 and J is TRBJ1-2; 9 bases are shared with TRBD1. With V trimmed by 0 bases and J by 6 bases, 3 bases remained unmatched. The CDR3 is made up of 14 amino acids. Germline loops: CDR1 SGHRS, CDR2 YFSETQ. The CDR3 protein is CASSLGTGVDGYTF. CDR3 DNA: TGCGCCAGCAGCTTGGGGACAGGGGTGGATGGCTACACCTTC. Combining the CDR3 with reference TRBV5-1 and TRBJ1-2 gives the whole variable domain KAGVTQTPRYLIKTRGQQVTLSCSPISGHRSVSWYQQTPGQGLQFLFEYFSETQRNKGNFPGRFSGRQFSNSRSEMNVSTLELGDSALYLCASSLGTGVDGYTFGSGTRLTVV.

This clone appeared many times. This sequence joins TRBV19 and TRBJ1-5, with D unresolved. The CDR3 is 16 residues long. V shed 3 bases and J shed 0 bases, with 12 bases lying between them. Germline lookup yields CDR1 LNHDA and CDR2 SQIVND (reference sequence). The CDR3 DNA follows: TGTGCCAGTAGTATGGGTTCTCATACTAGCAATCAGCCCCAGCATTTT. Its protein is CASSMGSHTSNQPQHF.

The CDR3 protein is CASSPLGEPEADTQYF. Here the CDR3 DNA reads TGTGCCAGCAGCCCCCTTGGGGAGCCGGAAGCAGATACGCAGTATTTT. The chain couples TRBV4-2 to TRBJ2-3, with D possibly being TRBD2 (5 bases). CDR1 and CDR2 from the germline V gene are LGHNA and YNFKEQ. The CDR3 sequence is 16 residues long. V gave up 4 bases and J gave up 4 bases, with 18 bases separating them.

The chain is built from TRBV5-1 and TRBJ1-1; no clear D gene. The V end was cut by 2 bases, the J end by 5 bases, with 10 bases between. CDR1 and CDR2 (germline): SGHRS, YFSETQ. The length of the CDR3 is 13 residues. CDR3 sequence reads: CASSFGVGTEAFF. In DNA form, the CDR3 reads TGCGCCAGCAGCTTCGGGGTCGGGACTGAAGCTTTCTTT.

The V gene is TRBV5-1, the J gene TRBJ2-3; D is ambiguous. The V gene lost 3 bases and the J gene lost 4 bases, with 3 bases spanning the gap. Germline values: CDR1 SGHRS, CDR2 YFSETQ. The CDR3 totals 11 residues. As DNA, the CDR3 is TGCGCCAGCAGCTCGGCAGATACGCAGTATTTT. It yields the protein CASSSADTQYF.

CDR3 protein: CASSLMGWGTGYEQYF. The CDR3 DNA is TGTGCCAGCAGCTTAATGGGGTGGGGCACCGGATACGAGCAGTACTTC. The V call is TRBV7-2, the J call TRBJ2-7, with a possible D match to TRBD1 (5 bases). V dropped 2 bases and J dropped 4 bases, with 18 bases sitting between them. The CDR3 has 16 amino acids. The germline gives CDR1 SGHTA, CDR2 FQGNSA.